The clone carrying this TCR beta chain was observed many times. What it binds is not known. The CDR3 is cut off 3 residues early in the read; its end comes from the germline J gene. This sample is part of a study of T cell clonality in common variable immunodeficiency. Notes on the study in general: Fewer deletions and N-nucleotide insertions were reportedly seen in common variable immunodeficiency TCR beta sequences. Compared with controls, CVID subjects had fewer shared TCRbeta clones. The cause of increased CVID clonality remains unclear without subpopulation sequencing.

J gave up 5 bases and V 8 bases, and 8 bases lay outside the gene matches. The CDR3 is 14 residues long. Repertoires were generated with immunoSEQ multiplex PCR, while TCRdb's copy carries only in-frame clones and drops some. The sample presents some 38,000 clones, none singletons. The sequence was obtained from a person between 18 and 70 years old in good health. The rearrangement uses TRBV12-3 or TRBV12-4 and TRBJ1-5, with 8 bases lining up with TRBD1. Sample: peripheral blood mononuclear cells. The CDR3 reads CASSPGTGYQPQHF. The part of the CDR3 DNA that was read is TGTGCCAGCTCCCCTGGGACAGGATATCAGCCC.